This T cell receptor beta chain was sequenced for a study of regulatory T cells in long-lasting Graves disease. General study findings and limits: Because few samples were included, accuracy may have been lower. Those with persistent Graves' had less TCR diversity than newly diagnosed patients.

Building of the TCR beta libraries involved iRepertoire HTBI primers and Arm-PCR of CDR3 regions. TCRdb recomputed calls from the multiplex PCR reads with MiXCR, one row per CDR3 protein. The sample has 450,000 to 500,000 distinct CDR3 sequences; 15% to 20% are singletons. Documented time point: newly diagnosed GD, antithyroid drugs for less than 3 months. RNA isolated from PBMCs was used to make the TCR library. This clonotype occurred many times. The target antigen is unknown. Per germline, CDR1 ENHRY and CDR2 SYGVKD. Trimming at V came to 4 bases and at J to 2 bases, leaving 8 bases not matched to a gene. This CDR3 has 16 residues. These data were also filed under a second study, of T cells in Graves' hyperthyroidism and ophthalmopathy.

The chain couples TRBV10-3 to TRBJ2-1, with TRBD1 matching over 7 bases. This sample comprised peripheral blood mononuclear cells (PBMCs), obtained at new diagnosis, from a patient treated with antithyroid drugs. The receptor comes from a man between 40 and 49 years old with Graves disease. CDR3 DNA: TGTGCCATCAGTGGGACAGGACAAACAACCTACAATGAGCAGTTCTTC. Protein product: CAISGTGQTTYNEQFF.